A single sample gave rise to the 21 T cell receptor beta chains below, sequenced in a study of blood T cells in healthy people across ages. The authors ran a second PCR of about 7 to 11 cycles using a sample-barcoded 5' primer and a J-beta primer mix. One entry per CDR3 protein, called by TCRdb with MiXCR from the 5' RACE reads. The sample consists of around 1,000,000 distinct CDR3 sequences, 25% of them appearing once. These data were likewise used in another study, on T cells of mothers and their children.

Sequenced sample: blood. These receptors came from a girl aged 2-10 years in good health.

V is TRBV20-1 and J is TRBJ2-3; possible D gene TRBD2, 6 bases. Germline values: CDR1 DFQATT, CDR2 SNEGSKA (reference sequence). This CDR3 spans 16 amino acids. This CDR3 is CTLRGGAKRRTDTQYF. The DNA of the CDR3 is TGCACCCTGAGAGGAGGGGCAAAACGTCGCACAGATACGCAGTATTTT.

V usage is TRBV19 and J usage is TRBJ2-1, with D uncertain. Trimming pared 1 base from V and 5 bases from J, leaving 18 bases between. Germline values: CDR1 LNHDA, CDR2 SQIVND (reference sequence). The CDR3 sequence is 17 residues long. For the CDR3, the DNA is TGTGCCAGTAGTATAGTGATGAGCTCCCTACCCCACAATGAGCAGTTCTTC. It specifies CASSIVMSSLPHNEQFF.

The chain carries TRBV29-1 and TRBJ1-2; the match to TRBD1 covers 9 bases. With V trimmed by 5 bases and J by 0 bases, 13 bases remained unmatched. Germline V gene sequence: CDR1 SQVTM, CDR2 ANQGSEA. The CDR3 consists of 17 residues. CDR3 in amino acids: CSVRPGQGSLANYGYTF. As DNA, the CDR3 is TGCAGCGTTCGGCCGGGACAGGGTTCCCTAGCTAACTATGGCTACACCTTC.

The V gene is TRBV10-3, the J gene TRBJ2-5; D is unresolved. Germline V gene lookup returns CDR1 ENHRY and CDR2 SYGVKD. The CDR3 loop spans 13 amino acids. V lost 5 bases and J 2 bases, leaving 9 bases between the germline ends. DNA for the CDR3: TGTGCCATCAGTCAACAGTTACAAGAGACCCAGTACTTC. This translates into CAISQQLQETQYF.

This clonotype occurred a few times. The CDR3 region is CASSQDLANEQFF. Written as DNA, the CDR3 is TGTGCCAGCAGCCAAGATCTAGCAAATGAGCAGTTCTTC. The genes are TRBV14 and TRBJ2-1, with D maybe TRBD2 (5 bases). Germline CDR1 SGHDN, CDR2 FVKESK. The CDR3 is 13 amino acids. V gave up 0 bases and J gave up 7 bases, with 7 bases separating them.

V gene TRBV29-1 combines with J gene TRBJ2-5; D possibly corresponds to TRBD1 (6 bases). Germline assignment: CDR1 SQVTM and CDR2 ANQGSEA. The V gene lost 5 bases and the J gene lost 7 bases, with 17 bases spanning the gap. This CDR3 comprises 13 residues. CDR3 loop: CSVCLVETGTQYF. CDR3 sequence (DNA): TGCAGCGTTTGTTTAGTGGAGACAGGGACCCAGTACTTC.

This clonotype was counted a few times. The chain links TRBV24-1 to TRBJ2-1; no clear D gene. This CDR3 contains 14 residues. The V gene's germline CDR1 is KGHDR and CDR2 SFDVKD. V lost 4 bases, J lost 6 bases, and 12 bases lay in between. CDR3 nucleotide sequence: TGTGCCACCAGTGACCCCCTGGCGGCCAATGAGCAGTTCTTC. Translated, it gives CATSDPLAANEQFF.

This chain joins TRBV12-3 or TRBV12-4 and TRBJ2-5, with D possibly matching TRBD2 (6 bases). V lost 7 bases and J 3 bases, leaving 9 bases between the germline ends. The CDR3 sequence is 12 residues long. The CDR3 sequence: CASNWGEETQYF. The CDR3 DNA is TGTGCCAGCAATTGGGGGGAAGAGACCCAGTACTTC.

This clonotype was seen a few times. The J gene is TRBJ2-7, the V gene TRBV12-3 or TRBV12-4; 9 bases align to TRBD1. V lost 2 bases, J lost 1 base, and 6 bases stayed unmatched. The CDR3 loop spans 16 amino acids. The CDR3 sequence: CASSLSGQGRSYEQYF. CDR3 sequence (DNA): TGTGCCAGCAGTTTATCGGGACAGGGTAGGTCCTACGAGCAGTACTTC.

About this clonotype itself: Germline and junction disagree at one end, which may indicate a read error. This chain uses TRBV20-1 with TRBJ2-5; D perhaps matches TRBD2 (5 bases). The germline V gene has CDR1 DFQATT and CDR2 SNEGSKA (reference sequence). CDR3 length: 13 amino acids. CDR3 in DNA: TGCAGTGCTAGAGATCTATTGGTCAATGAGCGGTTCTTC. The encoded protein is CSARDLLVNERFF.

J is TRBJ2-5 and V is TRBV5-1, with TRBD1 matching 9 bases. The better agreement between TRBJ2-7 and the DNA end casts doubt on the J call. Germline CDR1 is SGHRS and CDR2 is YFSETQ. The CDR3 runs to 15 residues. CDR3 sequence reads: CASSLERQGVYEQYF. The CDR3 DNA is TGCGCCAGCAGCTTGGAAAGACAGGGGGTCTACGAGCAGTACTTC.

This chain joins TRBV5-1 and TRBJ2-1; 10 bases align to TRBD2. CDR1 is SGHRS, CDR2 YFSETQ, per germline. CDR3 length: 15 amino acids. V dropped 7 bases and J dropped 7; count of bases not matched to a gene: 11. CDR3 sequence (DNA): TGCGCCAGCGTTAATGGAGCGGGAGGGCTTAATGAGCAGTTCTTC. Translated: CASVNGAGGLNEQFF.

This clonotype was seen more than once but under ten times. The J gene is TRBJ2-5, the V gene TRBV29-1, with D perhaps matching TRBD2 (6 bases). Trimming removed 4 bases from V and 1 base from J, with 10 bases in between. CDR3 length: 13 amino acids. Germline CDR1 reads SQVTM; CDR2 reads ANQGSEA. For the CDR3, the DNA is TGCAGCGTTGTATTCGGGGGCCAAGAGACCCAGTACTTC. As protein: CSVVFGGQETQYF.

The CDR3 reads CASSVQGNQETQYF. CDR3 in DNA: TGTGCCAGCAGCGTTCAAGGGAACCAAGAGACCCAGTACTTC. The chain couples TRBV9 to TRBJ2-5; D is unresolved. With 2 bases removed from V and 0 bases from J, the gap between germline ends came to 8 bases. Germline values: CDR1 SGDLS, CDR2 YYNGEE. This CDR3 spans 14 amino acids.

The DNA of the CDR3 is TGTGCCAGCAGCCGACAATCCTTTAACACCGGGGAGCTGTTTTTT. Amino acid sequence: CASSRQSFNTGELFF. V usage is TRBV12-3 or TRBV12-4 and J usage is TRBJ2-2, with D uncertain. The CDR3 spans 15 residues. V was cut by 6 bases and J by 2 bases, with 13 bases left in between.

This clonotype was observed a handful of times. The chain has TRBV10-3 and TRBJ1-1; TRBD1 aligns across 8 bases. The CDR3 loop spans 16 amino acids. Germline V lookup: CDR1 ENHRY, CDR2 SYGVKD. The V gene end was trimmed by 3 bases and the J gene end by 3 bases; junction bases not matched to a gene: 9. The CDR3 spells CAISDLDRERDTEAFF. Written as DNA, the CDR3 is TGTGCCATCAGTGACTTGGACAGGGAGAGGGACACTGAAGCTTTCTTT.

The count of this clonotype is one. As DNA, the CDR3 is TGCGCCAGCAGCCAAGATGCACGGGCCAGGGGCAACGAGCAGTACTTC. Translating it yields CASSQDARARGNEQYF. The V gene is TRBV4-3, the J gene TRBJ2-7, with D maybe TRBD1 (6 bases). CDR3 length equals 16 residues. V gave up 0 bases and J gave up 5 bases, with 17 bases separating them. Germline assignment: CDR1 LGHNA and CDR2 YSLEER.

The genes are TRBV20-1 and TRBJ1-1; D is unresolved. Germline V gives CDR1 DFQATT, CDR2 SNEGSKA (reference sequence). The CDR3 runs to 13 residues. Trimming stripped 7 bases from V and 1 base from J, with 13 bases between. The CDR3, as DNA: TGCAGTGGGGAGGGTGGCGGGAACACTGAAGCTTTCTTT. Residues: CSGEGGGNTEAFF.

This clonotype has a handful of counts. The chain couples TRBV7-2 to TRBJ2-5; D may be TRBD2 (6 bases). This CDR3 is 15 amino acids long. V was shortened by 5 bases and J by 4 bases, with 17 bases between the two germline ends. Germline V gene sequence: CDR1 SGHTA, CDR2 FQGNSA. CDR3 sequence: CASSPQRPAGETQYF. CDR3 DNA: TGTGCCAGCAGCCCCCAGAGACCAGCGGGAGAGACCCAGTACTTC.

This clonotype was seen repeatedly, ten times or more. The V and J genes are TRBV7-2 and TRBJ2-1, with D perhaps TRBD2 (6 bases). Germline CDR1 SGHTA, CDR2 FQGNSA. The CDR3 length is 13 residues. Trimming left V 3 bases short and J 10 bases short, with 13 bases between. The CDR3 bases are TGTGCCAGCAGCTTCACGGACTACGGCGAGCAGTTCTTC. Its translation is CASSFTDYGEQFF. The full variable domain, with the rest looked up from reference TRBV7-2 and TRBJ2-1, is GAGVSQSPSNKVTEKGKDVELRCDPISGHTALYWYRQSLGQGLEFLIYFQGNSAPDKSGLPSDRFSAERTGGSVSTLTIQRTQQEDSAVYLCASSFTDYGEQFFGPGTRLTVL.

This clonotype was detected only a few times. The chain joins TRBV3-1 to TRBJ2-3; no firm D call. CDR1 and CDR2 (germline): LGHDT, YNNKEL (reference sequence). The V end lost 0 bases, the J end lost 6 bases, and 13 bases lay between the germline ends. The CDR3 consists of 15 residues. CDR3 sequence: CASSQDRSAGDTQYF. Written as DNA, the CDR3 is TGTGCCAGCAGCCAAGATCGGTCGGCTGGGGATACGCAGTATTTT.